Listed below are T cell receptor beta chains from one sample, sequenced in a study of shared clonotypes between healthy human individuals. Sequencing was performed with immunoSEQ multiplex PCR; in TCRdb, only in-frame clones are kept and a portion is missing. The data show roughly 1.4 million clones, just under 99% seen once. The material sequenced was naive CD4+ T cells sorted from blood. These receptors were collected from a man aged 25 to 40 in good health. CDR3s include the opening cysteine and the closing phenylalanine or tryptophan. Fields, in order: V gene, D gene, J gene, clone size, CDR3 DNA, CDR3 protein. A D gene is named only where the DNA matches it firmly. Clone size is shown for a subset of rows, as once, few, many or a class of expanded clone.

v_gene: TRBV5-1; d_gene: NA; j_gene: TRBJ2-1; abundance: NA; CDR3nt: TGCGCCAGCAGCGTGGGGACCTACAATGAGCAGTTCTTC; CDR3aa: CASSVGTYNEQFF
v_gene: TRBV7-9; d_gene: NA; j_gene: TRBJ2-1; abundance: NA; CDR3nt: TGTGCCAGCAGCTCCTGGGAGGTCTGGTATGAGCAGTTCTTC; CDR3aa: CASSSWEVWYEQFF
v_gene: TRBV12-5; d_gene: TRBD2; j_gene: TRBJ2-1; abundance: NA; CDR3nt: TGTGCTAGTGGTCTCCTCCTTTGGGATAGCGGGAAATCGAATGAGCAGTTCTTC; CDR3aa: CASGLLLWDSGKSNEQFF
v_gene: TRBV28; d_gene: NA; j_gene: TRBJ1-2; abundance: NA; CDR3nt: TGTGCCAGCAGTTTTTTGCCAGGGGCAGGCCGTTCGAACTATGGCTACACCTTC; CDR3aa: CASSFLPGAGRSNYGYTF
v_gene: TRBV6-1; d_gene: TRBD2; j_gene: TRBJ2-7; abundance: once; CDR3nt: TGTGCCAGCAGTGAAGGAGCCGGACTAGCGGGAGCAACCTACGAGCAGTACTTC; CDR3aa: CASSEGAGLAGATYEQYF
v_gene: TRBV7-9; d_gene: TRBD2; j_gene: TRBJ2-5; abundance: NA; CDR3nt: TGTGCCAGCAGCCCGGGGGGGAGGCGAGAGACCCAGTACTTC; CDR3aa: CASSPGGRRETQYF
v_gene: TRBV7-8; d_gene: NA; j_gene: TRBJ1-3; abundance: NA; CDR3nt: TGTGCCAGCAGCTTAATAGGGACACTGACTGGAAACACCATATATTTT; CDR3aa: CASSLIGTLTGNTIYF
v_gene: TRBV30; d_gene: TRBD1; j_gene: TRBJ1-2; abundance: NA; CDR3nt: TGTGCCTGGAGTGCGGGACAGGGAGTTGGCTACACCTTC; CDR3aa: CAWSAGQGVGYTF
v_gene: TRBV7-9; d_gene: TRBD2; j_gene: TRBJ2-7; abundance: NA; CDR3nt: TGTGCCAGCACCCCCCCACCGAGGCTAGCGGGAGGACACTCCTACGAGCAGTACTTC; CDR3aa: CASTPPPRLAGGHSYEQYF
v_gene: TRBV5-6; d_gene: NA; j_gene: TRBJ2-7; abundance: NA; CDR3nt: TGTGCCAGCAGCACCTCGGCGACCCCCTCCTACGAGCAGTACTTC; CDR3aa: CASSTSATPSYEQYF
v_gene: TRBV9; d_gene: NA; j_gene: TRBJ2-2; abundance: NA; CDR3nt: TGTGCCAGCAGCGCAGGGACTCTTTTCGGCGGGGAGCTGTTTTTT; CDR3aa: CASSAGTLFGGELFF
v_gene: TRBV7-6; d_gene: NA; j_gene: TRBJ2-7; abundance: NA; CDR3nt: TGTGCCAGCAGCTTAGAAGCCGGCTCCTACGAGCAGTACTTC; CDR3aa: CASSLEAGSYEQYF
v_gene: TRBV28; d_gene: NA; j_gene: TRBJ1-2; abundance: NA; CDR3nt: TGTGCCAGCAGGCCTACAGGGAACGATGGCTACACCTTC; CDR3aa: CASRPTGNDGYTF
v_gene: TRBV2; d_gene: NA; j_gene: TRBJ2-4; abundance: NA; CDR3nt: TGTGCCAGCAGTGCGAGGCTTAAAAACATTCAGTACTTC; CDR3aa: CASSARLKNIQYF
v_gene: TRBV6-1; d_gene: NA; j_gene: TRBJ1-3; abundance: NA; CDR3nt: TGTGCCAGCAGTCAAATAGGGTCGTCTGGAAACACCATATATTTT; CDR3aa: CASSQIGSSGNTIYF
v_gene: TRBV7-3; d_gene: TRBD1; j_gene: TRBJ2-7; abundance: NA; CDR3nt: TGTGCCAGCAGCGTTAGACAGGGGTCACCTTTCTGCGAGCAGTACTTC; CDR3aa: CASSVRQGSPFCEQYF
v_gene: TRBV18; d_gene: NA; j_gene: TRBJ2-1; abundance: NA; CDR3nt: TGTGCCAGCTCACCACCAACTGCGGGGCCTTCCTACAATGAGCAGTTCTTC; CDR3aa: CASSPPTAGPSYNEQFF
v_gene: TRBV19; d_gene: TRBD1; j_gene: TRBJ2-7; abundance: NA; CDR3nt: TGTGCCAGTAGTCACCGGGACAGGCTCTACGAGCAGTACTTC; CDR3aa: CASSHRDRLYEQYF
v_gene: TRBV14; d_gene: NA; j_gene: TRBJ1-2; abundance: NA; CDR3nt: TGTGCCAGCAGCCCTCGACCCAACTATGGCTACACCTTC; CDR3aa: CASSPRPNYGYTF
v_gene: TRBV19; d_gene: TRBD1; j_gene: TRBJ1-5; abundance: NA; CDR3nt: TGTGCCAGTAGTATAGGAGGGGGCGAGATTAAGCCCCAGCATTTT; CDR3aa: CASSIGGGEIKPQHF
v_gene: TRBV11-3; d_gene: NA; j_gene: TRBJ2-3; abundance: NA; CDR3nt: TGTGCCAGCAGCTCTTCCGGCCAAGCTAGCACAGATACGCAGTATTTT; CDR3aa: CASSSSGQASTDTQYF
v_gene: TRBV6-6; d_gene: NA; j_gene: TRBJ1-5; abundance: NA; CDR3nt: TGTGCCAGCAGTTACAGGACAGTAAATCAGCCCCAGCATTTT; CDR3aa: CASSYRTVNQPQHF
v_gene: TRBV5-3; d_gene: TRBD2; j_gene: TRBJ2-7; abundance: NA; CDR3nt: TGTGCCAGAAGCTCCCATCCGGGACTAGCGGGAGGTAGGGTTTACGAGCAGTACTTC; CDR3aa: CARSSHPGLAGGRVYEQYF
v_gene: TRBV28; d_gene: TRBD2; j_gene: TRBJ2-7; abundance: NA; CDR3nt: TGTGCCAGCAGGGACGGGACTAGCGGGATCTACGAGCAGTACTTC; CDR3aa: CASRDGTSGIYEQYF
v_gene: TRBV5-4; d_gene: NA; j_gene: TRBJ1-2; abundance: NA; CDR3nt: TGTGCCAGCTCGGGGTCTAACTATGGCTACACCTTC; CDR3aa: CASSGSNYGYTF
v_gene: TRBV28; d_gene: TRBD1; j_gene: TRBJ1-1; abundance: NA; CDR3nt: TGTGCCAGCAGTAAACTCCGACAGGGGAGAAGTGAAGCTTTCTTT; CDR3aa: CASSKLRQGRSEAFF
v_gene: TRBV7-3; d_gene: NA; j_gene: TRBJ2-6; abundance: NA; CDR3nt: TGTGCCAGCAGCTATAAAGGGGGATATACCTCTGGGGCCAACGTCCTGACTTTC; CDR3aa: CASSYKGGYTSGANVLTF
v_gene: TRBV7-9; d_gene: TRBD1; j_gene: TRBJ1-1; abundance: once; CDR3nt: TGTGCCAGCAGCCGGGCAGGGGGTCATATGAACACTGAAGCTTTCTTT; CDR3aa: CASSRAGGHMNTEAFF